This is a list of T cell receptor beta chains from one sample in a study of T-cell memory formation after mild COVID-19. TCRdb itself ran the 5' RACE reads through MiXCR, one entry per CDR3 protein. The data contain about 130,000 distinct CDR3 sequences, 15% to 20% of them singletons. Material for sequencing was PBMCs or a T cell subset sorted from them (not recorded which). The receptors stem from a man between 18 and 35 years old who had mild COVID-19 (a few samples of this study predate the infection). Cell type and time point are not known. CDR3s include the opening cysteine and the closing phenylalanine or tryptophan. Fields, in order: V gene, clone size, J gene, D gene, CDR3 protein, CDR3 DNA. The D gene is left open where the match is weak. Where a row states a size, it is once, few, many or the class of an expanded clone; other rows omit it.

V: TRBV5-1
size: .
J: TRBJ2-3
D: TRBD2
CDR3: CASSLAPSGLTDTQYF
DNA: TGCGCCAGCAGCTTGGCGCCTAGCGGGCTCACAGATACGCAGTATTTT

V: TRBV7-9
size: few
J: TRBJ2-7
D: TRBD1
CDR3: CASSLLLDRGSSYEQYF
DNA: TGTGCCAGCAGCTTACTTCTGGACAGGGGGAGCTCCTACGAGCAGTACTTC

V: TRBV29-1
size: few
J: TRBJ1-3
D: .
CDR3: CSVQLTKSGNTIYF
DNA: TGCAGCGTACAACTGACAAAGTCTGGAAACACCATATATTTT

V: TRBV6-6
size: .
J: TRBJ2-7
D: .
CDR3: CASSDPHGGTYEQYF
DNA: TGTGCCAGCAGTGACCCTCACGGGGGAACCTACGAGCAGTACTTC

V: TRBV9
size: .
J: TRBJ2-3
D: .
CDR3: CASSESGAADTQYF
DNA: TGTGCCAGCAGCGAGAGTGGGGCGGCAGATACGCAGTATTTT

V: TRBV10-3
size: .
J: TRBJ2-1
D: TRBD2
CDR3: CAAKSLAGALNEQFF
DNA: TGTGCCGCTAAGTCGCTAGCGGGGGCGCTCAATGAGCAGTTCTTC

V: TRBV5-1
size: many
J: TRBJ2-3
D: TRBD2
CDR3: CASSQERGGGTDTQYF
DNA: TGCGCCAGCAGCCAAGAGCGGGGGGGCGGCACAGATACGCAGTATTTT

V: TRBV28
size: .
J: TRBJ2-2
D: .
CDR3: CATDIQAGELFF
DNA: TGTGCCACCGACATTCAGGCCGGGGAGCTGTTTTTT

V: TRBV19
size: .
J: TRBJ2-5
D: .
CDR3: CASSIVVGRVQETQYF
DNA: TGTGCCAGTAGTATAGTAGTGGGCAGGGTACAGGAGACCCAGTACTTC

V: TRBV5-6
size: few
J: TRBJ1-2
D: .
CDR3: CASSSRGAIYGYTF
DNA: TGTGCCAGCAGCTCCCGGGGGGCCATTTATGGCTACACCTTC

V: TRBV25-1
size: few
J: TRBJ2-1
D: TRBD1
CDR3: CASSSRTMGQGVYEQFF
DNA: TGTGCCAGCAGTTCACGTACGATGGGACAGGGGGTCTATGAGCAGTTCTTC

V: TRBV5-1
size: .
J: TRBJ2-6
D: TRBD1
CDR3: CASSSTGERLGANVLTF
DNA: TGCGCCAGCAGCTCGACAGGGGAGCGGTTAGGGGCCAACGTCCTGACTTTC

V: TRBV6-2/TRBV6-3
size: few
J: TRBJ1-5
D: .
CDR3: CASSRTRPLYSNQPQHF
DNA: TGTGCCAGCAGTCGGACCCGGCCGCTATATAGCAATCAGCCCCAGCATTTT

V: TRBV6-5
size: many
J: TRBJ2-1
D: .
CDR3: CASRQTGSDEQFF
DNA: TGTGCCAGCAGGCAAACAGGGTCCGATGAGCAGTTCTTC

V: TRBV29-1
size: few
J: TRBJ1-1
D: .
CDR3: CSVAEESDFTEAFF
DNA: TGCAGCGTTGCTGAGGAGTCAGATTTTACTGAAGCTTTCTTT

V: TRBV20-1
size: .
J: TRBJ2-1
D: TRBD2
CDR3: CSAPPRTSDAEQFF
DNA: TGCAGTGCCCCTCCGAGGACTAGCGATGCTGAGCAGTTCTTC

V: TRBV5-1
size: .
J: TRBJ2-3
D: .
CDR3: CASSPGDGALTDTQYF
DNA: TGCGCCAGCAGCCCCGGCGATGGGGCCCTCACAGATACGCAGTATTTT

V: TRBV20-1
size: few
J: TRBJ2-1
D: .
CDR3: CSARAGTRNEQFF
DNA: TGCAGTGCTAGAGCCGGGACCCGGAATGAGCAGTTCTTC

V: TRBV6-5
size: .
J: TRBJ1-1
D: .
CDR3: CASSYGSPERAFF
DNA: TGTGCCAGCAGTTACGGTTCCCCTGAGAGGGCTTTCTTT

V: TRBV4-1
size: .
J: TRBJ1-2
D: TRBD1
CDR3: CASSQVGTGYGYTF
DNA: TGCGCCAGCAGCCAAGTCGGGACAGGCTATGGCTACACCTTC

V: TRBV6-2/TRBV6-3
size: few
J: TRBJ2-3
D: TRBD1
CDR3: CASSYLDRESTDTQYF
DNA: TGTGCCAGCAGTTATCTTGACAGGGAAAGCACAGATACGCAGTATTTT

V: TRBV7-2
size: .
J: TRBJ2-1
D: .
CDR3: CASSAPGGPSYNEQFF
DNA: TGTGCCAGCAGCGCCCCCGGGGGACCTTCCTACAATGAGCAGTTCTTC

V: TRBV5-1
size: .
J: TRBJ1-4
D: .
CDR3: CASSPTRSTEKLFF
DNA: TGCGCCAGCAGCCCCACCCGGTCGACTGAAAAACTGTTTTTT

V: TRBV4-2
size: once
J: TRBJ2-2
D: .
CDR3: CASSHLGGRDYTGELFF
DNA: TGTGCCAGCAGCCATCTGGGGGGACGCGATTACACCGGGGAGCTGTTTTTT

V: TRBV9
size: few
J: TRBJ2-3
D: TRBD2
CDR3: CASSSASGGADTQYF
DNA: TGTGCCAGCAGCTCGGCTAGCGGGGGTGCAGATACGCAGTATTTT

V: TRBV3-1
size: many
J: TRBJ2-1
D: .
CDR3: CASSHLMGGPNEQFF
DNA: TGTGCCAGCAGCCACTTGATGGGGGGCCCCAATGAGCAGTTCTTC

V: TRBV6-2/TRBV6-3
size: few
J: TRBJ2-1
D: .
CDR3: CASSDRGLSYNEQFF
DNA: TGTGCCAGCAGCGACCGGGGTCTCTCCTACAATGAGCAGTTCTTC

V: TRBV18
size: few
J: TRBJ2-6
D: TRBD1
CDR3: CASSPPDRLIGANVLTF
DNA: TGTGCCAGCTCACCACCGGACAGGCTCATTGGGGCCAACGTCCTGACTTTC

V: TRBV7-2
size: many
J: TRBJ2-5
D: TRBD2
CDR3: CASSPKGVSGGAYETQYF
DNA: TGTGCCAGCAGCCCCAAAGGAGTTAGCGGGGGGGCCTACGAGACCCAGTACTTC

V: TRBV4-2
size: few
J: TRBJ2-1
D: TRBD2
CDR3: CASSQGARDYGIGGQFF
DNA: TGTGCCAGCAGTCAAGGGGCCCGGGACTACGGGATTGGTGGGCAGTTCTTC

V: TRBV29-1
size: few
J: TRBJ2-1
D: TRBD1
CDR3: CSVTGQSYNEQFF
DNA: TGCAGCGTTACGGGACAGAGCTACAATGAGCAGTTCTTC

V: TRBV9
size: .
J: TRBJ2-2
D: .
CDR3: CASSSTMNTGELFF
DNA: TGTGCCAGCAGCTCCACTATGAACACCGGGGAGCTGTTTTTT

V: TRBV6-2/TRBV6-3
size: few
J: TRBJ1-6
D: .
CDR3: CASRHLQYNSPLHF
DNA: TGTGCCAGCAGACACCTCCAGTATAATTCACCCCTCCACTTT

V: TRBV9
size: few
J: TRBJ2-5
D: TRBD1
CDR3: CASSVQGASESETQYF
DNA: TGTGCCAGCAGCGTCCAGGGGGCTAGCGAGTCGGAGACCCAGTACTTC

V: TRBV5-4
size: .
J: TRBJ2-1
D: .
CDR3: CASSLDYLREQFF
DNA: TGTGCCAGCAGCTTGGACTACCTCCGGGAGCAGTTCTTC

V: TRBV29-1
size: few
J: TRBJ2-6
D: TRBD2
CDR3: CSVSGGLGFSGANVLTF
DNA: TGCAGCGTATCGGGGGGACTGGGCTTCTCTGGGGCCAACGTCCTGACTTTC

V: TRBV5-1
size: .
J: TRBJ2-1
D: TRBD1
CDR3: CASRAGGYEQFF
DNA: TGCGCCAGCCGGGCAGGGGGTTATGAGCAGTTCTTC

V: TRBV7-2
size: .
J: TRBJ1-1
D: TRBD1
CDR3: CASSLDRDRNTEAFF
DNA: TGTGCCAGCAGCTTAGACCGGGACAGGAACACTGAAGCTTTCTTT

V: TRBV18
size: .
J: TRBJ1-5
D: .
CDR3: CASSPGWGDQPQHF
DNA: TGTGCCAGCTCACCCGGGTGGGGAGATCAGCCCCAGCATTTT

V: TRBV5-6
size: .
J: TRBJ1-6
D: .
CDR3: CASSWTSDSPLHF
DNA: TGTGCCAGCAGCTGGACCTCGGATTCACCCCTCCACTTT

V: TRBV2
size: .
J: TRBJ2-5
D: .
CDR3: CASSNAPSETQYF
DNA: TGTGCCAGCAGTAATGCCCCCTCGGAGACCCAGTACTTC

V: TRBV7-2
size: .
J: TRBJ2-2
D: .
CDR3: CASSWGGFTGELFF
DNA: TGTGCCAGCAGCTGGGGCGGGTTCACCGGGGAGCTGTTTTTT